This T cell receptor beta chain was obtained from a study of tumor-infiltrating lymphocytes in localized non-small cell lung cancer (dated by TCRdb to the early 2020s). A note on the overall study: The cohort covered several histologies, both smokers and never-smokers, and patients whose samples were collected after neoadjuvant chemotherapy. In total, the ICON cohort consisted of some 160 surgical patients with localized non-small cell lung cancer who had their tumors resected. For 55 to 70 patients, immunoSEQ T-cell fraction was compared between paired tumor and uninvolved lung. Resected tumor tissue and uninvolved lung tissue described as non-adjacent to the tumor were contributed by each patient, with both tissues obtained from the same patient. Alongside flow cytometry, multiplex immunofluorescence, RNA-seq, exome sequencing and proteomics, TCR sequencing was applied to the same patients as one of several integrated assays.

The germline V gene specifies MDHEN as CDR1 and SYDVKM as CDR2. Cut back by 1 base and 4 bases, the V and J ends lie 12 bases apart. The CDR3 covers 15 residues, taking in both the cysteine and the phenylalanine. The kept DNA is CDR3 alone, 45 bases in frame from the first base. TCR sequencing with the immunoSEQ assay provided the T-cell fraction in tumor and uninvolved lung tissue. The original methods were these. For survival analysis, patients were divided into high (upper tertile) and low (lower two tertiles) T-cell fraction groups, which were compared by log-rank test. A signed-rank test was used to check for differences in T-cell fraction between paired tumor and uninvolved lung. The table comes from immuneACCESS by way of TCRdb, which keeps in-frame sequences with V and J called. Part of the clones is missing from these tables; in studies checked, under half for an unresolved V gene and the rest for unknown reasons. The V and J calls and the clone size are those of that table, but D and trimming were determined from the DNA. This sample is represented by around 9,600 clones; 70% to 85% of them were singletons. 9.8% of the sample rests with the top ten.

General conclusions and limits of the study: No difference in TCR-derived T-cell fraction was observed between the flow cytometry-defined immunotypes IM1 (good prognosis) and IM2 (poor prognosis). Tumor T-cell fraction from TCR sequencing was not associated with recurrence-free survival (p = 0.61). TCRbeta sequencing supported higher T cell infiltration in tumors than in uninvolved lung tissue, consistent with immunofluorescence CD3 counts. Since assay coverage differed from patient to patient depending on how much tissue was available, TCR sequencing was done for only a subset of the cohort. Because different assays used different pieces of the same tissue, intratumor heterogeneity could not be separated from technical variation.

The first patient joined ICON in the first half of 2016, and enrollment wrapped up when the last patient was enrolled in September 2018. From a subcohort of approximately 76 patients, fresh tumor and matched uninvolved tissue were collected for in-depth immune analyses, including TCR sequencing. No cell sorting was done, and TCR sequencing was instead run on DNA isolated from bulk tissue. Concerning this clone itself: The target of this receptor is not known. Base quality data are lacking; no much larger clone is found one base away.

The rearranged chain carries TRBV28 and TRBJ2-3; the D gene is perhaps TRBD1, on 5 matching bases. Sequenced: lung tumor tissue. This receptor was obtained from a human donor with non-small cell lung cancer. CDR3 sequence: CASSLFRVRADTQYF. The nucleotide sequence reads TGTGCCAGCAGTTTATTCAGGGTTCGGGCAGATACGCAGTATTTT.